The 8 T cell receptor beta chains below all came from one sample that was sequenced in a study of immune cell composition in non-small cell lung cancer. Sequencing used immunoSEQ multiplex PCR; TCRdb keeps in-frame clones, though not all of them. Of some 5,800 clones listed, approximately 90% are singletons. The normal lung sample lay at least 3 cm, and maximally far, from the tumour. Input material: non-adjacent lung tissue. These receptors were taken from a human donor with non-small cell lung cancer.

This clone was counted a single time. The rearrangement uses TRBV7-9 and TRBJ2-4; 11 positions agree with TRBD2. The CDR3 runs to 19 residues. V lost 5 bases and J lost 3; bases outside the gene matches: 15. In germline, CDR1 is SEHNR, CDR2 FQNEAQ (reference sequence). CDR3 protein: CASSPWTPLAGGDKNIQYF. In nucleotides, the CDR3 is TGTGCCAGCAGCCCGTGGACCCCGCTAGCGGGAGGAGACAAAAACATTCAGTACTTC.

This chain joins TRBV11-3 and TRBJ1-1; 7 bases fit TRBD1. The CDR3 has 15 residues. Germline V gene data show CDR1 as SGHNT and CDR2 as YENEEA. With V trimmed by 1 base and J by 2 bases, 4 bases remained unmatched. CDR3 coding DNA: TGTGCCAGCAGCTTAGGACAGGGAACTAACACTGAAGCTTTCTTT. The encoded protein is CASSLGQGTNTEAFF.

V and J are TRBV23-1 and TRBJ2-2; 10 nucleotides agree with TRBD1. TRBV23-1 is an open reading frame, and its role is uncertain. CDR3 length equals 17 residues. V shed 6 bases and J 0 bases; nucleotides not matched to a gene: 7. The CDR3 DNA reads TGCGCCAGCAGAAAAGACAGGGGGCCGGCGAACACCGGGGAGCTGTTTTTT. It specifies CASRKDRGPANTGELFF.

The chain recombines TRBV29-1 with TRBJ1-1; TRBD1 matches 8 bases. The junction had 5 bases not matched to a gene; V was cut back by 5 bases and J by 0 bases. Looked up from germline, CDR1 is SQVTM and CDR2 is ANQGSEA. CDR3 length: 14 residues. This chain's CDR3 is CSVRTGRMNTEAFF. The DNA of the CDR3 is TGCAGCGTTAGGACAGGGCGAATGAACACTGAAGCTTTCTTT.

This rearrangement joins TRBV5-1 to TRBJ1-5, with 7 bases fitting TRBD1. V dropped 0 bases and J dropped 5; count of bases not matched to a gene: 2. CDR3 size: 14 residues. Germline V gene data show CDR1 as SGHRS and CDR2 as YFSETQ. The CDR3 DNA reads TGCGCCAGCAGCTTGGAGGGGGCGGATCAGCCCCAGCATTTT. It encodes CASSLEGADQPQHF.

This chain links TRBV5-4 with TRBJ2-7, with 10 bases that match TRBD2. Germline trimming cut 6 bases from V and 5 bases from J; bases unmatched to any gene: 14. Germline CDR1 reads SGHNT; CDR2 reads YYREEE (reference sequence). This CDR3 has 16 residues. The DNA for the CDR3 is TGTGCCAGCACCGGAGGAGGGGCTAGCGGGAGCAACGAGCAGTACTTC. Translating gives CASTGGGASGSNEQYF.

This clone was detected a few times. The gene calls are TRBV9 and TRBJ2-7; D perhaps matches TRBD2 (5 bases). Germline V gives CDR1 SGDLS, CDR2 YYNGEE. This CDR3 comprises 15 residues. V was cut by 0 bases and J by 2 bases, with 12 bases left in between. CDR3 sequence reads: CASSVEPSPTYEQYF. The CDR3 DNA is TGTGCCAGCAGCGTAGAACCTAGCCCCACCTACGAGCAGTACTTC.

This clone came up a few times. The chain carries TRBV14 and TRBJ1-1; D is unclear. Deletions cut 0 bases from V and 3 bases from J, with 11 bases between. The CDR3 spans 15 residues. Looked up from germline, CDR1 is SGHDN and CDR2 is FVKESK. The CDR3 protein is CASSQDPAGHTEAFF. The CDR3 DNA is TGTGCCAGCAGCCAAGATCCAGCAGGTCACACTGAAGCTTTCTTT.